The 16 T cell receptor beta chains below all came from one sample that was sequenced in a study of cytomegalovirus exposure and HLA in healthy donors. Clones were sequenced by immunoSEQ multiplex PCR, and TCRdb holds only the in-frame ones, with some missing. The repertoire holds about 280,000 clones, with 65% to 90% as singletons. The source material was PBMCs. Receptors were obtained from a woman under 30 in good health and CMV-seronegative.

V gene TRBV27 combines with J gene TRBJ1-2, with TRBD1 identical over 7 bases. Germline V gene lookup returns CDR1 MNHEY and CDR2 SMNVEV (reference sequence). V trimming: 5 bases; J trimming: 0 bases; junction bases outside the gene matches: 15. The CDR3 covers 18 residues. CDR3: CASSGYGGDRVPNYGYTF. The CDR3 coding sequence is TGTGCCAGCAGTGGATATGGAGGGGACAGAGTGCCTAACTATGGCTACACCTTC.

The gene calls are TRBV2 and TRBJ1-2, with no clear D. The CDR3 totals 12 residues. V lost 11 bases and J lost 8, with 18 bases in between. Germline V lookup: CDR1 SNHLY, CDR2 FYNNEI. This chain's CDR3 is CADKPGSGGYTF. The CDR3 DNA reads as TGTGCCGATAAACCGGGGTCAGGCGGCTACACCTTC.

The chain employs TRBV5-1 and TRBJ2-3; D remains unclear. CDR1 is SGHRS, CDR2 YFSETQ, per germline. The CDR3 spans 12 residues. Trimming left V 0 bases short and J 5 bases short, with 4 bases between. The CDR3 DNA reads TGCGCCAGCAGCTTGGACAGAGATACGCAGTATTTT. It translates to CASSLDRDTQYF.

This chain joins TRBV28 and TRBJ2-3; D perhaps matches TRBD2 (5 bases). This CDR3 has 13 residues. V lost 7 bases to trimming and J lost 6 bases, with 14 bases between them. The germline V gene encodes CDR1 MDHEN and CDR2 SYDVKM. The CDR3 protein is CASTILGPDTQYF. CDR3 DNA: TGTGCCAGCACTATACTAGGGCCGGATACGCAGTATTTT.

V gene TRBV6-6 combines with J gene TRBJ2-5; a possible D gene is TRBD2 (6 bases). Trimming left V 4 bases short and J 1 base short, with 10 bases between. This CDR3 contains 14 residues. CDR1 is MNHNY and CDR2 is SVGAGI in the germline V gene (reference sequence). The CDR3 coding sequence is TGTGCCAGCAGTTCTGGGGGGTCCCAAGAGACCCAGTACTTC. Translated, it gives CASSSGGSQETQYF.

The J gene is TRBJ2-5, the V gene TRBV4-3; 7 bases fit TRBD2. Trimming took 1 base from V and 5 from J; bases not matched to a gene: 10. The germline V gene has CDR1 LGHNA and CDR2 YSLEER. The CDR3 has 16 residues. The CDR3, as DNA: TGCGCCAGCAGCCAAGCGACTAGCTCGGGCGCGGAGACCCAGTACTTC. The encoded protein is CASSQATSSGAETQYF.

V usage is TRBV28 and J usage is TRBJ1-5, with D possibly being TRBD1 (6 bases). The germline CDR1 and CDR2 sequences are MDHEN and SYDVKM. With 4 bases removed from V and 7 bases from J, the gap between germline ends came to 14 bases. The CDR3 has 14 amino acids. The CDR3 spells CASSSQGKGQPQHF. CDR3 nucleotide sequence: TGTGCCAGCAGTTCACAGGGAAAAGGGCAGCCCCAGCATTTT.

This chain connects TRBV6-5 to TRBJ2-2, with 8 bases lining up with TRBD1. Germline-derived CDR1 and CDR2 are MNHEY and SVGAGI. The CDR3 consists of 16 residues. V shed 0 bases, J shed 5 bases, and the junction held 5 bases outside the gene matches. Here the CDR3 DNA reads TGTGCCAGCAGTTACTCGAGGACAGGGAATACCGGGGAGCTGTTTTTT. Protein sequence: CASSYSRTGNTGELFF.

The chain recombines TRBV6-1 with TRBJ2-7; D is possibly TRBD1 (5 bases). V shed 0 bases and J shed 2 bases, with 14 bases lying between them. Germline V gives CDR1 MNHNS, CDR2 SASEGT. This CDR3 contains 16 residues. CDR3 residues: CASSEALGRSPYEQYF. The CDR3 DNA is TGTGCCAGCAGTGAAGCGCTGGGGCGGAGCCCCTACGAGCAGTACTTC.

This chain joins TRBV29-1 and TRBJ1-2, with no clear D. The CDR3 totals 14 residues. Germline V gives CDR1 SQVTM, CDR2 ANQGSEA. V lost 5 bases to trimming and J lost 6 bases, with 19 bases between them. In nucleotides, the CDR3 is TGCAGCGTTTATCTGGGTCGGCGGAGAGATGGCTACACCTTC. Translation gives CSVYLGRRRDGYTF.

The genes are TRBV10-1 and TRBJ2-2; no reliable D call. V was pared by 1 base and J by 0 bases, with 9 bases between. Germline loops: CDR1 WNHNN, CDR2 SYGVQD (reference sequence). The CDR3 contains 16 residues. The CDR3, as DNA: TGCGCCAGCAGTGAGTATGACGACACGAACACCGGGGAGCTGTTTTTT. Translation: CASSEYDDTNTGELFF.

This CDR3 is CASSFAGEVEQFF. CDR3 DNA sequence: TGTGCCAGCAGCTTCGCGGGGGAGGTTGAGCAGTTCTTC. This chain connects TRBV5-4 to TRBJ2-1, with TRBD2 matching 7 bases. Germline values: CDR1 SGHNT, CDR2 YYREEE (reference sequence). CDR3 length equals 13 residues. V was clipped by 2 bases and J by 9 bases; unmatched bases: 5.

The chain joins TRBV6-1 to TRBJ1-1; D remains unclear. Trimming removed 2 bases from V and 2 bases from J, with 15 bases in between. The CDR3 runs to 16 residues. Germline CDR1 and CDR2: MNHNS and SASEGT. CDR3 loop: CASSERVGAVNTEAFF. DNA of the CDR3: TGTGCCAGCAGTGAAAGGGTCGGAGCGGTTAACACTGAAGCTTTCTTT.

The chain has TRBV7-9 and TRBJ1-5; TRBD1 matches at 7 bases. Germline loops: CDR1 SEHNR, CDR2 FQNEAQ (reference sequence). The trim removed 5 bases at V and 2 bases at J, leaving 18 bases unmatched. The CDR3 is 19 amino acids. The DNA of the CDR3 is TGTGCCAGCAGCATCGATCCCCCGACAGGGAATCATGGCAATCAGCCCCAGCATTTT. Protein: CASSIDPPTGNHGNQPQHF.

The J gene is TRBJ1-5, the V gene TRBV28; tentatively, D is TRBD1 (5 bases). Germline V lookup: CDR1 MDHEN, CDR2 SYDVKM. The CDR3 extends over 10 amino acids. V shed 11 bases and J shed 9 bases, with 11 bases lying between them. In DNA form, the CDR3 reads TGTGCCCCGGGGGGTCGGCCCCAGCATTTT. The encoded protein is CAPGGRPQHF.

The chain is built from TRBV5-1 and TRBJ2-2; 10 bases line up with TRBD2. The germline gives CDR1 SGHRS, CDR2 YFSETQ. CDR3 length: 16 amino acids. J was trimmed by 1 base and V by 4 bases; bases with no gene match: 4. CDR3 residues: CASSLRTSGNTGELFF. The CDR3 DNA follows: TGCGCCAGCAGCCTTAGGACTAGCGGGAACACCGGGGAGCTGTTTTTT.